The next 4 T cell receptor beta chains were all read from a single sample in a study of regulatory T cells in long-lasting Graves disease. Indicated time point: newly diagnosed GD, antithyroid drugs for less than 3 months. PBMCs provided the RNA from which the TCR library was made. iRepertoire HTBI primers and Arm-PCR of CDR3 regions built TCR beta libraries. TCRdb re-called the multiplex PCR reads through MiXCR, storing one row per CDR3 protein. The sample has 350,000 to 500,000 distinct CDR3 sequences, roughly 15% seen once. Another study also made use of these data, one on T cells in Graves' hyperthyroidism and ophthalmopathy.

The specimen was peripheral blood mononuclear cells (PBMCs), collected at new diagnosis, from a patient treated with antithyroid drugs. These receptors all stem from a woman aged 45-65 years with Graves disease.

This clonotype was observed a handful of times. CDR3 sequence (DNA): TGTGCCAGCAGCGTCACCGGGACAGGGGTCACAGATACGCAGTATTTT. Protein: CASSVTGTGVTDTQYF. The chain carries TRBV11-1 and TRBJ2-3; 10 bases line up with TRBD1. The CDR3 has 16 residues. CDR1 and CDR2 (germline): SGHAT, FQDESV (reference sequence). With 5 bases clipped from V and 2 bases from J, the junction kept 7 bases outside the gene matches.

Many counts were recorded for this clonotype. V and J are TRBV18 and TRBJ2-1; 12 bases align to TRBD2. CDR1 KGHSH and CDR2 LQKENI come from the germline V gene. The CDR3 is 16 amino acids. V lost 8 bases to trimming and J lost 3 bases; unmatched junction nucleotides: 8. The CDR3: CASRIWTSGDYNEQFF. CDR3 nucleotides: TGTGCCAGCCGAATATGGACTAGCGGGGACTACAATGAGCAGTTCTTC.

This clonotype was seen repeatedly, ten times or more. This chain links TRBV20-1 with TRBJ2-7; TRBD2 aligns across 11 bases. Losses at the gene ends were 2 bases for V and 6 bases for J; bases not matched to a gene: 15. The CDR3 covers 17 residues. The germline V gene encodes CDR1 DFQATT and CDR2 SNEGSKA (reference sequence). In DNA form, the CDR3 reads TGCAGTGCTAGAATTCCCCCCTTACTAGCGGGAGTAGGCGAGCAGTACTTC. Residues: CSARIPPLLAGVGEQYF.

This chain links TRBV7-9 with TRBJ2-2; the D call may be TRBD1 or TRBD2 (5 bases each). V was shortened by 5 bases and J by 1 base, with 17 bases between the two germline ends. CDR1 SEHNR and CDR2 FQNEAQ come from the germline V gene (reference sequence). The CDR3 covers 17 residues. In nucleotides, the CDR3 is TGTGCCAGCAGCCGCTTCCCCGGGGCAGAGAACACCGGGGAGCTGTTTTTT. It codes for CASSRFPGAENTGELFF.